These 18 T cell receptor beta chains came from one sample sequenced in a study of blood T cell repertoires in COVID-19. Only in-frame clones appear in the TCRdb table, and some are missing; sequencing was by immunoSEQ multiplex PCR. The sample holds hundreds of thousands of clones, over 80% seen once. Sequences were obtained from peripheral blood. The receptor set was obtained from a woman aged 45-60 years with COVID-19, enrolled during active disease.

The chain couples TRBV7-8 to TRBJ1-5, with a weak D call TRBD1 (6 bases). Germline V gene sequence: CDR1 SGHVS, CDR2 FQNEAQ. The CDR3 covers 17 residues. The V end lost 1 base, the J end lost 7 bases, and 20 bases lay between the germline ends. The CDR3 loop reads CASSLEGGGFFGQPQHF. CDR3 coding DNA: TGTGCCAGCAGCTTAGAAGGTGGGGGCTTTTTTGGGCAGCCCCAGCATTTT.

The chain is built from TRBV30 and TRBJ2-2; a weak D match, TRBD2 (6 bases). Trimming pared 3 bases from V and 1 base from J, leaving 12 bases between. CDR3 length equals 15 residues. CDR1 is GTSNPN, CDR2 SVGIG, per germline (reference sequence). CDR3 in DNA: TGTGCCTGGAGGCGGGGCTACATGAACACCGGGGAGCTGTTTTTT. Translating gives CAWRRGYMNTGELFF.

This chain uses TRBV2 with TRBJ2-3, with D possibly matching TRBD2 (6 bases). CDR1 and CDR2 from the germline V gene are SNHLY and FYNNEI. There are 14 residues in the CDR3. The ends were cut back, 6 bases at V and 5 bases at J, with 15 bases in the middle. In DNA, the CDR3 is TGTGCCAGCAGGTGGGACTTAGCCCGAGATACGCAGTATTTT. It yields the protein CASRWDLARDTQYF. Looking up the rest from reference TRBV2 and TRBJ2-3 gives the full variable domain: EPEVTQTPSHQVTQMGQEVILRCVPISNHLYFYWYRQILGQKVEFLVSFYNNEISEKSEIFDDQFSVERPDGSNFTLKIRSTKLEDSAMYFCASRWDLARDTQYFGPGTRLTVL.

V gene TRBV3-1 (or the pseudogene TRBV3-2) combines with J gene TRBJ2-5; TRBD2 agrees at 11 bases. The germline CDR1 and CDR2 sequences are LGHDT and YNNKEL (reference sequence). V dropped 1 base and J dropped 2; count of bases not matched to a gene: 3. This CDR3 contains 16 residues. For the CDR3, the DNA is TGTGCCAGCAGCCAAGGAAGACTAGCGGGGCAAGAGACCCAGTACTTC. This gives the protein CASSQGRLAGQETQYF.

This chain connects TRBV5-8 to TRBJ1-2; TRBD1 is a possible D gene (6 bases). CDR3 size: 14 residues. The germline gives CDR1 SGHTS, CDR2 YDEGEE. V was clipped by 2 bases and J by 7 bases, with 15 bases between them. CDR3 region: CASSLRPGVAGYTF. The CDR3 DNA reads TGTGCCAGCAGCTTAAGACCAGGGGTCGCTGGCTACACCTTC. The entire variable domain, with the rest obtained from reference TRBV5-8 and TRBJ1-2, is as follows: EAGVTQSPTHLIKTRGQQATLRCSPISGHTSVYWYQQALGLGLQFLLWYDEGEERNRGNFPPRFSGRQFPNYSSELNVNALELEDSALYLCASSLRPGVAGYTFGSGTRLTVV.

This clone was counted a few times. This chain uses TRBV12-5 with TRBJ2-7; TRBD1 matches at 8 bases. Germline V gene sequence: CDR1 LGHNT, CDR2 FRNRAP. V shed 4 bases, J shed 7 bases, and the junction held 12 bases outside the gene matches. The CDR3 covers 15 residues. CDR3 loop: CASGYRQGRVLEQYF. The DNA of the CDR3 is TGTGCTAGTGGTTACCGACAGGGGCGGGTTTTGGAGCAGTACTTC.

This rearrangement joins TRBV11-3 to TRBJ2-2; D gene unclear. V lost 1 base to trimming and J lost 1 base, with 10 bases between them. The CDR3 runs to 16 residues. Germline assignment: CDR1 SGHNT and CDR2 YENEEA. The CDR3, as DNA: TGTGCCAGCAGCTTAGGATCCACGGGGAACACCGGGGAGCTGTTTTTT. This sequence encodes CASSLGSTGNTGELFF. Full variable domain (remainder filled in from reference TRBV11-3 and TRBJ2-2): EAGVVQSPRYKIIEKKQPVAFWCNPISGHNTLYWYLQNLGQGPELLIRYENEEAVDDSQLPKDRFSAERLKGVDSTLKIQPAELGDSAVYLCASSLGSTGNTGELFFGEGSRLTVL.

This clone was detected a few times. The chain combines TRBV30 with TRBJ2-3; D remains unclear. This CDR3 comprises 14 residues. V gave up 0 bases and J gave up 3 bases, with 10 bases separating them. Germline lookup yields CDR1 GTSNPN and CDR2 SVGIG (reference sequence). CDR3 sequence (DNA): TGTGCCTGGAGTGTACCCTCGAGTACAGATACGCAGTATTTT. Translation: CAWSVPSSTDTQYF.

This clone was seen more than once but under ten times. The chain combines TRBV5-1 with TRBJ1-1; D is perhaps TRBD1 (6 bases). Trimming left V 6 bases short and J 0 bases short, with 15 bases between. Germline loops: CDR1 SGHRS, CDR2 YFSETQ. The CDR3 contains 15 residues. This CDR3 reads CASTYTTGMNTEAFF. The CDR3, as DNA: TGCGCCAGCACTTACACAACAGGGATGAACACTGAAGCTTTCTTT.

This chain links TRBV4-3 with TRBJ2-7; D unclear. Trimming left V 0 bases short and J 6 bases short, with 15 bases between. CDR1 and CDR2 (germline): LGHNA, YSLEER. The CDR3 has 15 amino acids. The CDR3 nucleotides read TGCGCCAGCAGCCAAGAGGCGTGGGCCTCTTCCGAGCAGTACTTC. Encoded protein: CASSQEAWASSEQYF.

The V and J genes are TRBV5-1 and TRBJ2-7, with 13 nucleotides matching TRBD2. The CDR3 has 16 amino acids. Germline values: CDR1 SGHRS, CDR2 YFSETQ. With 2 bases clipped from V and 5 bases from J, the junction kept 7 bases outside the gene matches. The CDR3 region is CASSFEGLAGKNEQYF. The CDR3 nucleotides read TGCGCCAGCAGCTTTGAGGGACTAGCGGGAAAGAACGAGCAGTACTTC.

Concerning this clone itself: This specimen includes other DNA sequences encoding the same CDR3. The chain is built from TRBV29-1 and TRBJ2-2; no definite D call. V was clipped by 3 bases and J by 1 base, with 6 bases between them. The CDR3 extends over 13 amino acids. The germline gives CDR1 SQVTM, CDR2 ANQGSEA. The CDR3 nucleotides read TGCAGCGTTGAGGGCCTGAACACCGGGGAGCTGTTTTTT. Encoded protein: CSVEGLNTGELFF.

The chain has TRBV7-8 and TRBJ2-3; D unclear. The germline V gene encodes CDR1 SGHVS and CDR2 FQNEAQ. V dropped 6 bases and J dropped 5 bases, with 18 bases sitting between them. The CDR3 runs to 15 residues. CDR3 bases: TGTGCCAGCAGTTTGACGACTCGCTTGGGAGATACGCAGTATTTT. Translation: CASSLTTRLGDTQYF.

This rearrangement joins TRBV27 to TRBJ2-7, with 7 bases lining up with TRBD1. The ends lost 5 bases at V and 2 bases at J; junction bases unmatched: 3. CDR1 is MNHEY and CDR2 is SMNVEV in the germline V gene (reference sequence). The CDR3 consists of 13 residues. For the CDR3, the DNA is TGTGCCAGCAGTCCGGGACAGACCTACGAGCAGTACTTC. Translating it yields CASSPGQTYEQYF.

The table lists this clone with a few counts. The rearrangement links TRBV7-9 to TRBJ2-2; maybe TRBD1 (6 bases). Deletions cut 4 bases from V and 6 bases from J, with 12 bases between. The CDR3 sequence is 14 residues long. Germline V gene sequence: CDR1 SEHNR, CDR2 FQNEAQ (reference sequence). The CDR3 here is CASSSYTGPGELFF. In DNA, the CDR3 is TGTGCCAGCAGCTCGTATACAGGGCCCGGGGAGCTGTTTTTT.

The chain is built from TRBV11-2 and TRBJ2-3; 8 nucleotides line up with TRBD2. There are 18 residues in the CDR3. V gave up 1 base and J gave up 0 bases; unmatched junction bases: 9. Germline V gene sequence: CDR1 SGHAT, CDR2 FQNNGV. CDR3 protein: CASSLGVSGITSTDTQYF. DNA of the CDR3: TGTGCCAGCAGCTTAGGGGTTAGCGGGATTACTAGCACAGATACGCAGTATTTT. Combining the CDR3 with reference TRBV11-2 and TRBJ2-3 gives the whole variable domain EAGVAQSPRYKIIEKRQSVAFWCNPISGHATLYWYQQILGQGPKLLIQFQNNGVVDDSQLPKDRFSAERLKGVDSTLKIQPAKLEDSAVYLCASSLGVSGITSTDTQYFGPGTRLTVL.

This sequence joins TRBV4-1 and TRBJ2-1, with TRBD2 matching 7 bases. V was clipped by 5 bases and J by 4 bases; unmatched bases: 11. The germline V gene encodes CDR1 MGHRA and CDR2 YSYEKL. The CDR3 has 16 residues. The CDR3 DNA follows: TGCGCCAGCAGCGCTACGGGAGGACTAATATACAATGAGCAGTTCTTC. Its protein is CASSATGGLIYNEQFF.

The V call is TRBV11-2, the J call TRBJ2-2; 8 bases are shared with TRBD2. In germline, CDR1 is SGHAT, CDR2 FQNNGV. The CDR3 is made up of 12 amino acids. The J segment lost 7 bases and the V segment lost 8 bases, leaving 3 bases of the junction unmatched. The DNA of the CDR3 is TGTGCCAGCTCGGGGGGGTACGGGGAGCTGTTTTTT. It is translated as CASSGGYGELFF.